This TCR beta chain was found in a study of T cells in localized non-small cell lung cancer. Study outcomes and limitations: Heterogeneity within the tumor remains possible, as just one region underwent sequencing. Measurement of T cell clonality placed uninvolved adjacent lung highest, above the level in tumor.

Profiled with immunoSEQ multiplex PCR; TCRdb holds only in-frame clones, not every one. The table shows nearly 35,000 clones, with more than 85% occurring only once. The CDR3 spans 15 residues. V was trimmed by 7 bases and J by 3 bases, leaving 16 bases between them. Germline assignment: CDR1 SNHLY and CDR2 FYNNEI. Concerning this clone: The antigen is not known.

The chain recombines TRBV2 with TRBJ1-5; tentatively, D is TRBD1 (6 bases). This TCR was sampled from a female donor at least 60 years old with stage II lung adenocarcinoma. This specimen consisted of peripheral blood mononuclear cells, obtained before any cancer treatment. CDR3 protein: CASTTLGTFNQPQHF. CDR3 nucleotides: TGTGCCAGCACCACCCTGGGGACATTCAATCAGCCCCAGCATTTT.